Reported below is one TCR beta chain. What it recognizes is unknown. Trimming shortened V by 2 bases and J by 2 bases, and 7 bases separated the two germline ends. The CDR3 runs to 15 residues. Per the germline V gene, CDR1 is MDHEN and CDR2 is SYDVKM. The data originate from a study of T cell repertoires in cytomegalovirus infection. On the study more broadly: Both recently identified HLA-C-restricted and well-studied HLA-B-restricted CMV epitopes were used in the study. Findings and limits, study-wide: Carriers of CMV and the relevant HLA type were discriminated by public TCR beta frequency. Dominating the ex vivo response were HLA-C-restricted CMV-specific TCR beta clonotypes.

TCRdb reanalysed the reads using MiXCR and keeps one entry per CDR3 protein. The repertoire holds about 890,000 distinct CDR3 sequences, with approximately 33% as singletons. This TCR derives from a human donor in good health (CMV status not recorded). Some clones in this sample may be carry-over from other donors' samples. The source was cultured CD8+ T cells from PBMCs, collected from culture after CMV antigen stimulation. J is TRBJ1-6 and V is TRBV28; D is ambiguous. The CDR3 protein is CASSLENTYNSPLHF. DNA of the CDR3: TGTGCCAGCAGTTTAGAGAACACCTATAATTCACCCCTCCACTTT.